This TCR beta chain was sequenced for a study of blood T cell repertoires in COVID-19. Looking at the study overall: Italy, Spain and the United States were the sources of the convalescent and acute COVID-19 samples. The cDNA or gDNA used as material had been derived from T cells, B-cell-depleted T cells, or PBMCs.

This CDR3 spans 16 amino acids. Germline assignment: CDR1 SGHVS and CDR2 FNYEAQ. V was pared by 1 base and J by 0 bases, with 9 bases between. Under the authors' procedure: Scientists estimated how many nucleated cells there were by amplifying reference gene primers. Profiling relied on immunoSEQ multiplex PCR, and the TCRdb table lists in-frame clones only, not all of them. V and J calls and clone size are given by that table; D and trimming were obtained from the DNA. The sample comprises fewer than 200,000 clones, 65% to 90% of which are singletons, and under 9.5% rests with the top ten. The TCR sequence derives from a man aged 45 to 65 with active or convalescent COVID-19. The sequenced material came from peripheral blood. J is TRBJ2-2 and V is TRBV7-6; D gene unclear. The CDR3 region is CASSLVPVANTGELFF. In nucleotides, the CDR3 is TGTGCCAGCAGCTTAGTTCCGGTCGCGAACACCGGGGAGCTGTTTTTT.